One and the same sample provided the 23 T cell receptor beta chains below, sequenced in a study of blood T cell repertoires in COVID-19. TCRdb's copy holds only in-frame clones and misses some; the assay was immunoSEQ multiplex PCR. The data hold around 170,000 clones, with 88% observed a single time. Sequences were obtained from PBMCs or T cells enriched from blood (not recorded which). These receptor sequences come from a woman between 18 and 29 years old who had recovered from COVID-19.

The chain joins TRBV6-6 to TRBJ1-1; 8 nucleotides align to TRBD1. CDR3 length: 13 amino acids. Germline V gives CDR1 MNHNY, CDR2 SVGAGI (reference sequence). With V trimmed by 7 bases and J by 7 bases, 8 bases remained unmatched. The CDR3 DNA reads as TGTGCCAGCACGTTCGCCAGGGGGCTTGAAGCTTTCTTT. This codes for CASTFARGLEAFF.

This clone has a single count. The rearrangement uses TRBV5-8 and TRBJ2-3; no definite D call. The CDR3 totals 15 residues. Germline CDR1 and CDR2: SGHTS and YDEGEE. The V end was cut by 1 base, the J end by 1 base, with 10 bases between. The CDR3 loop reads CASSLKYGGTDTQYF. The CDR3 nucleotides are TGTGCCAGCAGCTTGAAGTACGGAGGCACAGATACGCAGTATTTT.

The V call is TRBV29-1, the J call TRBJ1-1; D remains unclear. CDR1 is SQVTM, CDR2 ANQGSEA, per germline. Trimming stripped 1 base from V and 3 bases from J, with 6 bases between. The CDR3 has 12 amino acids. The CDR3 DNA reads as TGCAGCGTTGAAGTTGCGGACACTGAAGCTTTCTTT. Its protein is CSVEVADTEAFF.

The chain couples TRBV5-1 to TRBJ2-2; a weak D match, TRBD1 (5 bases). Looked up from germline, CDR1 is SGHRS and CDR2 is YFSETQ. The V end was cut by 4 bases, the J end by 1 base, with 11 bases between. The CDR3 covers 15 residues. CDR3 coding DNA: TGCGCCAGCAGCCAGACAGATATGAACACCGGGGAGCTGTTTTTT. Translated, it gives CASSQTDMNTGELFF.

CDR3 in amino acids: CASSLFFHRDRAYEQYF. CDR3 nucleotides: TGTGCCAGCAGTTTATTTTTCCATCGGGACAGGGCCTACGAGCAGTACTTC. The rearrangement joins TRBV27 to TRBJ2-7, with 9 positions matching TRBD1. The CDR3 extends over 17 amino acids. The V gene's germline CDR1 is MNHEY and CDR2 SMNVEV (reference sequence). V lost 1 base to trimming and J lost 2 bases; unmatched junction nucleotides: 9.

This clone has just one count. The V and J genes are TRBV18 and TRBJ1-1, with TRBD1 as a possible D gene (6 bases). V dropped 4 bases and J dropped 1 base, with 16 bases sitting between them. This CDR3 has 16 amino acids. Germline V CDR1 and CDR2: KGHSH, LQKENI. This CDR3 reads CASSLHPPGENTEAFF. The DNA for the CDR3 is TGTGCCAGCTCACTGCACCCCCCAGGGGAGAACACTGAAGCTTTCTTT.

The CDR3 sequence is CASSLYGDNQPQHF. The CDR3 nucleotides are TGTGCCAGCAGTTTGTACGGGGACAATCAGCCCCAGCATTTT. The chain links TRBV27 to TRBJ1-5; D gene unclear. The V end was cut by 3 bases, the J end by 3 bases, with 9 bases between. The germline gives CDR1 MNHEY, CDR2 SMNVEV (reference sequence). The CDR3 is 14 residues long.

The V call is TRBV13, the J call TRBJ2-1, with 8 nucleotides matching TRBD1. The V segment lost 0 bases and the J segment 7 bases; nucleotides outside the gene matches: 8. The CDR3 covers 16 residues. In germline, CDR1 is PRHDT, CDR2 FYEKMQ (reference sequence). CDR3 loop: CASSLGRTGRKNEQFF. The DNA for the CDR3 is TGTGCCAGCAGCTTAGGCAGGACAGGGAGAAAAAATGAGCAGTTCTTC.

The chain has TRBV6-2 or TRBV6-3 and TRBJ2-3, with TRBD2 matching over 7 bases. The CDR3 is 17 amino acids. The ends lost 0 bases at V and 0 bases at J; junction bases unmatched: 6. The germline CDR1 and CDR2 sequences are MNHEY and SVGEGT. CDR3 sequence reads: CASSYSPAGRSTDTQYF. In DNA form, the CDR3 reads TGTGCCAGCAGTTACTCCCCAGCGGGGAGAAGCACAGATACGCAGTATTTT.

The chain has TRBV28 and TRBJ1-5, with D unclear. The V gene's germline CDR1 is MDHEN and CDR2 SYDVKM. V was trimmed by 3 bases and J by 2 bases, leaving 8 bases between them. This CDR3 has 14 residues. As DNA, the CDR3 is TGTGCCAGCAGTTTGTCGGGAGGCAATCAGCCCCAGCATTTT. Encoded protein: CASSLSGGNQPQHF.

The V gene is TRBV10-3, the J gene TRBJ2-5; the match to TRBD2 covers 12 bases. This CDR3 spans 19 amino acids. The V segment lost 2 bases and the J segment 4 bases; nucleotides outside the gene matches: 14. Germline lookup yields CDR1 ENHRY and CDR2 SYGVKD. The CDR3 DNA is TGTGCCATCAGTGAGCTGCGACTAGCGGGAGTATCAGGGGGAGAGACCCAGTACTTC. Residues: CAISELRLAGVSGGETQYF.

The chain recombines TRBV19 with TRBJ2-1; D gene ambiguous. CDR3 length equals 14 residues. The V end was cut by 3 bases, the J end by 5 bases, with 11 bases between. CDR1 and CDR2 from the germline V gene are LNHDA and SQIVND (reference sequence). CDR3 loop: CASSMLGGNNEQFF. The CDR3 coding sequence is TGTGCCAGTAGTATGTTAGGCGGTAACAATGAGCAGTTCTTC.

The chain couples TRBV23-1 to TRBJ1-1; a weak D match, TRBD1 (5 bases). TRBV23-1 is recorded as an ORF, its role being uncertain. V dropped 4 bases and J dropped 2 bases, with 23 bases sitting between them. This CDR3 spans 18 amino acids. The CDR3 bases are TGCGCCAGCAGTCGCCGGTCGGGGGGTCTCCCCTTTAACACTGAAGCTTTCTTT. It yields the protein CASSRRSGGLPFNTEAFF.

The V gene is TRBV28, the J gene TRBJ1-2; D is uncertain. The germline gives CDR1 MDHEN, CDR2 SYDVKM. This CDR3 spans 14 amino acids. The V end was cut by 5 bases, the J end by 4 bases, with 14 bases between. CDR3 nucleotides: TGTGCCAGCAGTGAGCCCCAGACATCCTATGGCTACACCTTC. Protein product: CASSEPQTSYGYTF.

V is TRBV7-9 and J is TRBJ1-2; 9 bases match TRBD1. This CDR3 region has 18 residues. V lost 4 bases and J lost 4; bases outside the gene matches: 16. The germline V gene has CDR1 SEHNR and CDR2 FQNEAQ (reference sequence). CDR3 coding DNA: TGTGCCAGCAGCTCAAATTTAATACCGGGACAGGGACTCTATGGCTACACCTTC. Its protein is CASSSNLIPGQGLYGYTF.

The table lists this clone with a few counts. J is TRBJ1-5 and V is TRBV2; unclear D gene. In germline, CDR1 is SNHLY, CDR2 FYNNEI. V dropped 4 bases and J dropped 7 bases, with 17 bases sitting between them. The CDR3 is 15 residues long. CDR3 in DNA: TGTGCCAGCAGTGGGCGTGGAGGGAAGCTCCAGCCCCAGCATTTT. The encoded protein is CASSGRGGKLQPQHF.

V and J are TRBV18 and TRBJ2-5, with D unclear. Trimming cost V 2 bases and J 7 bases, with 8 bases left between them. CDR1 is KGHSH and CDR2 is LQKENI in the germline V gene. The CDR3 covers 12 residues. The chain's CDR3 is CASSPSGMTQYF. The CDR3 nucleotides read TGTGCCAGCTCACCATCAGGAATGACCCAGTACTTC.

J is TRBJ1-1 and V is TRBV18; 7 bases are shared with TRBD1. Germline V gene sequence: CDR1 KGHSH, CDR2 LQKENI. The junction had 2 bases not matched to a gene; V was cut back by 1 base and J by 3 bases. CDR3 length equals 14 residues. The CDR3 bases are TGTGCCAGCTCACCACGGGACAGTTACACTGAAGCTTTCTTT. Translated: CASSPRDSYTEAFF.

J is TRBJ2-7 and V is TRBV15; TRBD2 matches at 11 bases. V lost 3 bases and J lost 3; bases outside the gene matches: 10. The CDR3 is 17 amino acids. Germline CDR1 is LNHNV and CDR2 is YYDKDF (reference sequence). CDR3 sequence reads: CATSSTLTSGDGYEQYF. The CDR3 DNA reads as TGTGCCACCAGCAGTACCCTGACTAGCGGGGACGGCTACGAGCAGTACTTC. The full variable domain, with the rest looked up from reference TRBV15 and TRBJ2-7, is DAMVIQNPRYQVTQFGKPVTLSCSQTLNHNVMYWYQQKSSQAPKLLFHYYDKDFNNEADTPDNFQSRRPNTSFCFLDIRSPGLGDTAMYLCATSSTLTSGDGYEQYFGPGTRLTVT.

J is TRBJ2-7 and V is TRBV5-6; 8 nucleotides agree with TRBD2. This CDR3 is 15 amino acids long. Germline V gene data show CDR1 as SGHDT and CDR2 as YYEEEE. V gave up 2 bases and J gave up 0 bases; unmatched junction bases: 4. CDR3 DNA: TGTGCCAGCAGCTTTGCCGGGGGGGCCTCCTACGAGCAGTACTTC. Translation gives CASSFAGGASYEQYF.

CDR3 nucleotides: TGTGCCAGCAGCTTAGAACAGGCCTCCTACGAGCAGTACTTC. This translates into CASSLEQASYEQYF. The chain couples TRBV5-8 to TRBJ2-7; maybe TRBD1 (5 bases). The CDR3 is 14 amino acids. The V end was cut by 2 bases, the J end by 0 bases, with 9 bases between. CDR1 is SGHTS, CDR2 YDEGEE, per germline.

J is TRBJ1-1 and V is TRBV12-3 or TRBV12-4, with 11 bases identical to TRBD1. The CDR3 extends over 11 amino acids. The V and J ends lost 8 bases and 8 bases, in that order; junction bases with no gene match: 1. The DNA of the CDR3 is TGTGCCAGCTGGGACAGGGGGGAAGCTTTCTTT. As protein: CASWDRGEAFF.

This sequence joins TRBV5-6 and TRBJ2-2; D perhaps matches TRBD1 (6 bases). The CDR3 is made up of 16 amino acids. V lost 0 bases to trimming and J lost 4 bases, with 13 bases between them. Germline-derived CDR1 and CDR2 are SGHDT and YYEEEE. In DNA form, the CDR3 reads TGTGCCAGCAGCTTGGGGGGACAACCCACCACCGGGGAGCTGTTTTTT. It encodes CASSLGGQPTTGELFF.